This TCR beta chain was captured by sequencing in a study of T-cell memory formation after mild COVID-19. The CDR3 is made up of 14 amino acids. V gave up 6 bases and J gave up 1 base; unmatched junction bases: 4. TCRdb re-derived calls from the 5' RACE reads in MiXCR, one entry per CDR3 protein. The table has 180,000 or so distinct CDR3 sequences, approximately 10% seen once. This clonotype was seen a handful of times. The clonotype was recovered from a young man who had mild COVID-19 (a few samples of this study predate the infection). Cell type and time point are not known. The sequenced sample was PBMCs or a T cell subset sorted from them (not recorded which). The chain couples TRBV12-3 or TRBV12-4 to TRBJ1-1; 8 nucleotides agree with TRBD1. CDR3 amino acids: CASSRQGRNTEAFF. The CDR3, as DNA: TGTGCCAGCAGCCGACAGGGGCGGAACACTGAAGCTTTCTTT.